This T cell receptor beta chain was observed in a study of response to subunit inactivated influenza vaccine (dated by TCRdb to the late 2010s). Study-level background: The study used deep quantitative T cell receptor repertoire profiling to track responses to a trivalent subunit inactivated influenza vaccine. Broad study findings and their caveats: The authors suggested that each seasonal influenza vaccination may recruit only a limited number of new T cells.

The library was obtained by RT-PCR. Sequenced using an Illumina HiSeq 2500. The public reads were reprocessed in TCRdb via fastp at Q25 and MiXCR, keeping in-frame beta chains. Every CDR3 protein is listed once, alongside the most common genes and DNA of its rows. This sample is represented by more than 200,000 distinct CDR3 sequences; more than 10% of them were singletons. Less than 8.5% of the sample comes from the top ten. Measured from the cysteine to the phenylalanine, the CDR3 is 11 residues long. Here the CDR3 DNA is all that survives: 33 bases in frame from base 1. V and J are truncated by 3 bases and 6 bases respectively, leaving an intervening sequence of 9 bases. CDR1 DFQATT and CDR2 SNEGSKA are derived from the germline V gene (reference sequence). As for this clonotype: What this receptor recognizes is not known. One base away there is no much larger clone; base qualities are not given.

The sample in question was non-naive T cells sorted from PBMCs, obtained around 14 days before vaccination. The cell subset or site label of this sample denotes: memory T cell fraction. The clonotype comes from a man aged 50 to 60 who received an inactivated influenza vaccine. Donor details come from another sample of the same person, matched by shared clones. Here the chain combines TRBV20-1 and TRBJ2-7, with the D gene call left open. CDR3 region: CSASSGREQYF. The DNA sequence is TGCAGTGCTAGCTCCGGGCGCGAGCAGTACTTC.